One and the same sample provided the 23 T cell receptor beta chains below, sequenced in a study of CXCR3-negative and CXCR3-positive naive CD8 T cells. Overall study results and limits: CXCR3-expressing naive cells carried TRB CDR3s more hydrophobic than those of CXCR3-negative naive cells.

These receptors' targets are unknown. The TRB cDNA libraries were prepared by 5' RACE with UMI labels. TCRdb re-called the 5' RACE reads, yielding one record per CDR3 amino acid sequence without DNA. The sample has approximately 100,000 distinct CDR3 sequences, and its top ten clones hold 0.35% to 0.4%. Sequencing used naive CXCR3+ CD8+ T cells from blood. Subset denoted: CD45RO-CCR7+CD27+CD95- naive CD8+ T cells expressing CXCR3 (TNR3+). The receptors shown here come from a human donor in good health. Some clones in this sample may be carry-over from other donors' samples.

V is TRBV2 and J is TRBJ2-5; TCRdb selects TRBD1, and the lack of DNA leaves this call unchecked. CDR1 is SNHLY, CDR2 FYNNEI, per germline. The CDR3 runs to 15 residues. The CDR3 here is CASSDPDPNQETQYF.

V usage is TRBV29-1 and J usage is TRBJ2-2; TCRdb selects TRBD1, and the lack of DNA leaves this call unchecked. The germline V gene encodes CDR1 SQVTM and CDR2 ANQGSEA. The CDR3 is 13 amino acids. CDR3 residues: CSVEGLYTGELFF.

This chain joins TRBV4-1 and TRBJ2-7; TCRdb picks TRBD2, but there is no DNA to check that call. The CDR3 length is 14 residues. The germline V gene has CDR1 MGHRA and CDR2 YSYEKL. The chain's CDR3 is CASSPSARAYEQYF.

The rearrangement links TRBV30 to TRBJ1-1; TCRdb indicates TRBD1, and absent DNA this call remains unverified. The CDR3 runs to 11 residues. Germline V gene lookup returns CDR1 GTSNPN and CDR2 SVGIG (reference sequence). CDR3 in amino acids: CAWSTGTEAFF.

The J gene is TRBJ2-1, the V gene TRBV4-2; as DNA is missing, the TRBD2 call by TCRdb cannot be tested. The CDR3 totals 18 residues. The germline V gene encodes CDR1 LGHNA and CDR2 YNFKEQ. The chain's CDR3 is CASSQGDLAGGTYNEQFF.

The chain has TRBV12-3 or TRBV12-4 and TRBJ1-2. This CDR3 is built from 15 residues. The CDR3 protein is CASSLAGWAAYGYTF.

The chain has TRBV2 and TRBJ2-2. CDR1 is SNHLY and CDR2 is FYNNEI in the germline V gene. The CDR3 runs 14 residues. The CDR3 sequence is CASSLKANTGELFF.

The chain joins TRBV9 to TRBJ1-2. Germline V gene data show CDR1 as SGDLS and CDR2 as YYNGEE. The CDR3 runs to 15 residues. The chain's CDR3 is CASSGGEGASYGYTF.

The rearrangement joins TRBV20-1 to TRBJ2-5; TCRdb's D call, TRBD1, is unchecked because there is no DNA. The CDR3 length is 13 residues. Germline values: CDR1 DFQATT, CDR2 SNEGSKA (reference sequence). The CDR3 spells CSAREDTQETQYF.

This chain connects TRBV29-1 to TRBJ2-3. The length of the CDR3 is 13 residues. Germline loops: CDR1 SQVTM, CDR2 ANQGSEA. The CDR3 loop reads CSVEEGFTDTQYF.

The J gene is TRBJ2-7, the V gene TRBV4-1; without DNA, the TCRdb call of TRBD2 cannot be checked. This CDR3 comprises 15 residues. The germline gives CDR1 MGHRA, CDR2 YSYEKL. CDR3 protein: CASSPMAGGTYEQYF.

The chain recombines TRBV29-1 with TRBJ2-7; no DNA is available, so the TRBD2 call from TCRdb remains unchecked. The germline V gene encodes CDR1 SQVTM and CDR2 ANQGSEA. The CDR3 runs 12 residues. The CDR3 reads CSVFSGSYEQYF.

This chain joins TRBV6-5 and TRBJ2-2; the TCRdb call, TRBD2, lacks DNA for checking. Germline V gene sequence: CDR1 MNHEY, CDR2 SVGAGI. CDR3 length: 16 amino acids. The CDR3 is CASISLLAGDTGELFF.

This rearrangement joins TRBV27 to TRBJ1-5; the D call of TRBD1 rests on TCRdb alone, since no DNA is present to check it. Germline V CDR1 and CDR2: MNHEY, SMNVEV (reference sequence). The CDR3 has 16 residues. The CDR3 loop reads CASSLRAGQVDQPQHF.

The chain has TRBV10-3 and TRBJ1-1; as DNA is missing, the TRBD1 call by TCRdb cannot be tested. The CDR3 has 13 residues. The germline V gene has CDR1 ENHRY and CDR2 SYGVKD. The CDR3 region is CAILRGEGARAFF.

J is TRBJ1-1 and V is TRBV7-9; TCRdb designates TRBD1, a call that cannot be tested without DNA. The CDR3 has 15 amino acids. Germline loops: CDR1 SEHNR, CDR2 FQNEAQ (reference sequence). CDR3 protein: CASSLIQGADTEAFF. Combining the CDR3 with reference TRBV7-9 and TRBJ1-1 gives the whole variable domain DTGVSQNPRHKITKRGQNVTFRCDPISEHNRLYWYRQTLGQGPEFLTYFQNEAQLEKSRLLSDRFSAERPKGSFSTLEIQRTEQGDSAMYLCASSLIQGADTEAFFGQGTRLTVV.

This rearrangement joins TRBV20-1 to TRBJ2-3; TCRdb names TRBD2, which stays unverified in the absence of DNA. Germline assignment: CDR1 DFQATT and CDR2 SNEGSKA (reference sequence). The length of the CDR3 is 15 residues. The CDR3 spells CSANRVAGSTDTQYF.

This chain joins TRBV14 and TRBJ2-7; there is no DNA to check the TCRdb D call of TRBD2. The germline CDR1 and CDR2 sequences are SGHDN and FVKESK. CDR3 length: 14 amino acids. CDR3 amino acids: CASSPEDWPYEQYF. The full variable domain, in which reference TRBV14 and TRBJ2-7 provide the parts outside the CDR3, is EAGVTQFPSHSVIEKGQTVTLRCDPISGHDNLYWYRRVMGKEIKFLLHFVKESKQDESGMPNNRFLAERTGGTYSTLKVQPAELEDSGVYFCASSPEDWPYEQYFGPGTRLTVT.

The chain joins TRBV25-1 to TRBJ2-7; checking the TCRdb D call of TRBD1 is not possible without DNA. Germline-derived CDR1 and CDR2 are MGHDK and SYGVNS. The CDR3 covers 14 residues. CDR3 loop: CASSSGSLSYEQYF.

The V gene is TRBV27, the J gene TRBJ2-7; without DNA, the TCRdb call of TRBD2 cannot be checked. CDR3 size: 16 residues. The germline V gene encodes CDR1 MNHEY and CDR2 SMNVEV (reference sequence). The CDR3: CASSPMGGRSTYEQYF.

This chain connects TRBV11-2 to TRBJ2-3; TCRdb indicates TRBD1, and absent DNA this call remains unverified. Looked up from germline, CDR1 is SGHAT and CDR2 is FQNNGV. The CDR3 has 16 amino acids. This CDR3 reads CASSLGPTGITDTQYF.

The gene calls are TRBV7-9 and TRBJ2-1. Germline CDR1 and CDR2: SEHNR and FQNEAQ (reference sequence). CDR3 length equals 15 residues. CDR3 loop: CASSLTGEPYNEQFF.

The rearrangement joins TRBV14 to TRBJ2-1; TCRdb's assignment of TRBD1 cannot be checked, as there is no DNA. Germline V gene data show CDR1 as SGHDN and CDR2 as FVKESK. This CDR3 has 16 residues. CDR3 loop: CASSPSGGLKYNEQFF.